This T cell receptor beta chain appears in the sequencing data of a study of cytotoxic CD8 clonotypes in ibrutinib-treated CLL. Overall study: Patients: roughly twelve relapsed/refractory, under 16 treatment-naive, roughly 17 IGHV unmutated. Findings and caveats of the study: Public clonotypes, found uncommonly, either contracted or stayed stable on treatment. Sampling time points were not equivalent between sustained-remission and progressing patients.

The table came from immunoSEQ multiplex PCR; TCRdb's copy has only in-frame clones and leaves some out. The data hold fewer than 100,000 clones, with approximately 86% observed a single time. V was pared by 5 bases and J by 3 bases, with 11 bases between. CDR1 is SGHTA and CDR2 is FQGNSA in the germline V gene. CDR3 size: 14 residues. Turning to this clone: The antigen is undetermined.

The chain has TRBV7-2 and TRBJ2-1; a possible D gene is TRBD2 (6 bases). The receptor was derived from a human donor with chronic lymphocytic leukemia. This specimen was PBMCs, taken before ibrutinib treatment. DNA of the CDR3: TGTGCCAGCAGCCCGGCCGGGAGCTACAATGAGCAGTTCTTC. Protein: CASSPAGSYNEQFF.